Listed below are T cell receptor beta chains from one sample, sequenced in a study of cytomegalovirus exposure and HLA in healthy donors. Method: immunoSEQ multiplex PCR; TCRdb's copy keeps in-frame clones and lacks some. The table records almost 200,000 clones, about 82% of them present only once. The specimen was PBMCs. The source of these receptors is a woman aged 45-65 years in good health and CMV-seronegative. Each CDR3 is given with its conserved first and last residue. Fields, in order: J gene, V gene, D gene, clone size, CDR3 protein, CDR3 DNA. A D gene is named only where the DNA matches it firmly. The listing skips clone size in some rows; elsewhere it reads once, few, many or a size class.

>TRBJ1-5|TRBV18|.|once
CASSPDAGPQPQHF
TGTGCCAGCTCACCAGATGCAGGGCCCCAGCCCCAGCATTTT
>TRBJ2-1|TRBV6-5|.|.
CASSYGGAGSYNEQFF
TGTGCCAGCAGTTATGGGGGGGCGGGCTCCTACAATGAGCAGTTCTTC
>TRBJ2-1|TRBV29-1|TRBD2|few
CSVEGLGGLAVRDNEQFF
TGCAGCGTTGAAGGCCTAGGGGGACTAGCGGTCCGGGACAATGAGCAGTTCTTC
>TRBJ2-1|TRBV29-1|TRBD1|.
CSVEKQGGDEQFF
TGCAGCGTTGAAAAACAGGGGGGTGATGAGCAGTTCTTC
>TRBJ2-1|TRBV6-7|TRBD2|.
CASSYETSGFYNEQFF
TGTGCCAGCAGTTACGAGACTAGCGGGTTCTACAATGAGCAGTTCTTC
>TRBJ1-5|TRBV7-8|.|.
CASSLAESNQPQHF
TGTGCCAGCAGCTTAGCGGAGTCCAATCAGCCCCAGCATTTT
>TRBJ2-7|TRBV6-1|.|.
CASRFRDSYEQYF
TGTGCCAGCAGGTTCAGGGACTCCTACGAGCAGTACTTC
>TRBJ2-3|TRBV25-1|TRBD2|once
CASSDSSGSGDTQYF
TGTGCCAGCAGTGATTCTAGCGGGAGTGGAGATACGCAGTATTTT
>TRBJ2-3|TRBV5-1|TRBD2|.
CASSLSGRTDTQYF
TGCGCCAGCAGCTTGAGCGGGAGGACAGATACGCAGTATTTT
>TRBJ2-7|TRBV5-1|TRBD1|once
CASSARDRAYEQYF
TGCGCCAGCAGCGCCCGGGACAGGGCCTACGAGCAGTACTTC
>TRBJ1-6|TRBV6-1|.|.
CASSETPDRDLAF
TGTGCCAGCAGTGAGACCCCGGACAGAGATTTAGCCTTT
>TRBJ2-7|TRBV7-3|TRBD2|.
CASSLGGGTYEQYF
TGTGCCAGCAGCTTAGGCGGGGGAACCTACGAGCAGTACTTC
>TRBJ1-5|TRBV6-5|.|.
CASSGQYSNQPQHF
TGTGCCAGCAGTGGCCAGTATAGCAATCAGCCCCAGCATTTT
>TRBJ2-7|TRBV10-2|TRBD1|.
CASSESQDRTYEQYF
TGCGCCAGCAGTGAGTCGCAGGACAGGACCTACGAGCAGTACTTC
>TRBJ1-1|TRBV6-5|.|.
CASSSLGTNTEAFF
TGTGCCAGCAGTTCCCTCGGGACTAACACTGAAGCTTTCTTT
>TRBJ2-7|TRBV28|TRBD2|.
CAAGGGDSYEQYF
TGTGCCGCCGGGGGGGGCGACTCCTACGAGCAGTACTTC
>TRBJ2-7|TRBV9|.|.
CASSEGAGSSYEQYF
TGTGCCAGCAGCGAGGGGGCGGGGAGCTCCTACGAGCAGTACTTC
>TRBJ2-6|TRBV5-1|TRBD1|.
CASSSYSRDRHSGANVLTF
TGCGCCAGCAGCTCGTACTCCCGGGACAGGCACTCTGGGGCCAACGTCCTGACTTTC
>TRBJ2-7|TRBV18|.|.
CASSPPLVGGSYEQYF
TGTGCCAGCTCACCACCGTTGGTGGGAGGATCCTACGAGCAGTACTTC
>TRBJ1-1|TRBV19|.|few
CATQGWTDTEAFF
TGTGCCACCCAAGGGTGGACAGACACTGAAGCTTTCTTT
>TRBJ1-6|TRBV5-1|TRBD1|once
CASSPDRANSPLHF
TGCGCCAGCAGCCCGGACAGGGCAAATTCACCCCTCCACTTT
>TRBJ2-3|TRBV5-4|.|few
CASSLVGKLPTDTQYF
TGTGCCAGCAGCTTGGTTGGCAAACTACCCACAGATACGCAGTATTTT
>TRBJ2-7|TRBV15|TRBD2|.
CATSRDAGGRSEQYF
TGTGCCACCAGCAGAGATGCCGGCGGGAGAAGCGAGCAGTACTTC
>TRBJ2-7|TRBV7-9|TRBD2|.
CASSSGLAGASYEQYF
TGTGCCAGCAGCTCGGGACTAGCGGGGGCCTCCTACGAGCAGTACTTC
>TRBJ1-4|TRBV7-9|TRBD1|.
CASSLADRDRDKLFF
TGTGCCAGCAGCTTAGCGGACCGGGACAGGGATAAACTGTTTTTT
>TRBJ2-7|TRBV2|.|.
CASSSTAGPAYEQYF
TGTGCCAGCAGTTCCACCGCGGGACCAGCCTACGAGCAGTACTTC
>TRBJ1-1|TRBV10-1|.|.
CASSEGQGFNTEAFF
TGCGCCAGCAGTGAAGGGCAGGGGTTTAACACTGAAGCTTTCTTT
>TRBJ2-4|TRBV19|TRBD1|few
CATGTGVNIQYF
TGTGCCACTGGGACAGGTGTAAACATTCAGTACTTC
>TRBJ1-1|TRBV29-1|TRBD1|.
CSARTGGRTEAFF
TGCAGCGCTAGGACAGGGGGACGTACTGAAGCTTTCTTT
>TRBJ2-3|TRBV7-6|.|.
CASSLGGPGTDTQYF
TGTGCCAGCAGCTTAGGGGGGCCGGGCACAGATACGCAGTATTTT
>TRBJ2-5|TRBV7-2|.|.
CASSLASLRETQYF
TGTGCCAGCAGCTTAGCGTCCCTCAGAGAGACCCAGTACTTC
>TRBJ2-6|TRBV5-1|.|.
CASSLTGLQANVLTF
TGCGCCAGCAGCTTAACAGGCCTTCAGGCCAACGTCCTGACTTTC
>TRBJ2-1|TRBV5-8|.|.
CASSLGGAPYNEQFF
TGTGCCAGCAGCTTAGGGGGGGCGCCTTACAATGAGCAGTTCTTC
>TRBJ1-5|TRBV28|.|few
CASSLGNGVQPQHF
TGTGCCAGCAGTTTAGGTAATGGAGTTCAGCCCCAGCATTTT
>TRBJ1-2|TRBV5-6|TRBD1|.
CASSLGAGGNYGYTF
TGTGCCAGCAGCTTGGGGGCAGGGGGTAACTATGGCTACACCTTC
>TRBJ2-7|TRBV11-2|.|.
CASSLGDSNSYEQYF
TGTGCCAGCAGCTTAGGGGACTCTAACTCCTACGAGCAGTACTTC
>TRBJ1-2|TRBV28|TRBD1|few
CASSPGQGALYGYTF
TGTGCCAGCAGTCCGGGACAGGGGGCGCTTTATGGCTACACCTTC
>TRBJ2-3|TRBV7-2|.|.
CASSTRRVIADTQYF
TGTGCCAGCAGCACCAGGCGGGTGATCGCAGATACGCAGTATTTT
>TRBJ1-3|TRBV4-3|TRBD1|.
CASSQGDRGLSSGNTIYF
TGCGCCAGCAGCCAAGGGGACAGGGGGTTGAGCTCTGGAAACACCATATATTTT
>TRBJ2-5|TRBV5-1|TRBD2|.
CASSFGTSGTQETQYF
TGCGCCAGCAGCTTTGGGACTAGCGGGACTCAAGAGACCCAGTACTTC
>TRBJ2-1|TRBV30|.|few
CAWTRKGTRDDEQFF
TGTGCCTGGACACGAAAGGGGACTCGGGACGATGAGCAGTTCTTC
>TRBJ2-7|TRBV28|TRBD1|.
CASRGTGHSVYEQYF
TGTGCCAGCAGGGGGACAGGGCATTCTGTCTACGAGCAGTACTTC
>TRBJ2-1|TRBV5-4|.|.
CASSSLFNEQFF
TGTGCCAGCAGCTCCTTATTTAATGAGCAGTTCTTC
>TRBJ1-5|TRBV6-1|TRBD1|.
CASTGQGAGQPQHF
TGTGCCAGCACAGGACAGGGGGCTGGTCAGCCCCAGCATTTT
>TRBJ1-1|TRBV28|.|.
CASSNWATEDTEAFF
TGTGCCAGCAGCAACTGGGCGACAGAAGACACTGAAGCTTTCTTT
>TRBJ1-5|TRBV19|TRBD1|.
CASSIALLTGGNQPQHF
TGTGCCAGTAGTATAGCCCTTCTGACAGGGGGGAATCAGCCCCAGCATTTT
>TRBJ2-1|TRBV18|TRBD2|.
CASSPRITSVPNEQFF
TGTGCCAGCTCACCACGGATAACTAGCGTCCCCAATGAGCAGTTCTTC
>TRBJ2-3|TRBV4-1|TRBD1|.
CASSRQGPTDTQYF
TGCGCCAGCAGCCGACAGGGACCCACAGATACGCAGTATTTT
>TRBJ2-4|TRBV6-1|.|.
CASSEVRNIQYF
TGTGCCAGCAGTGAAGTCAGAAACATTCAGTACTTC
>TRBJ2-3|TRBV4-2|.|.
CASSQTAAGGATDTQYF
TGTGCCAGCAGCCAAACCGCCGCGGGCGGGGCAACAGATACGCAGTATTTT
>TRBJ1-2|TRBV4-1|.|.
CASSQSRALNYGYTF
TGCGCCAGCAGCCAAAGCAGGGCTCTTAACTATGGCTACACCTTC
>TRBJ2-7|TRBV7-2|TRBD2|.
CASSRSRSGRAYEQYF
TGTGCCAGCAGCCGCTCGCGAAGCGGGAGGGCCTACGAGCAGTACTTC
>TRBJ1-1|TRBV6-1|.|.
CASRSDTEAFF
TGTGCCAGCAGATCGGACACTGAAGCTTTCTTT
>TRBJ2-5|TRBV28|.|.
CASSSNPLSGTGTQYF
TGTGCCAGCAGTTCCAACCCTCTTAGCGGCACGGGGACCCAGTACTTC
>TRBJ1-2|TRBV6-6|.|.
CASSYVLNYGYTF
TGTGCCAGCAGTTACGTCCTTAACTATGGCTACACCTTC
>TRBJ2-1|TRBV25-1|TRBD2|.
CASSEGLAGVNEQFF
TGTGCCAGCAGTGAAGGACTAGCGGGAGTCAATGAGCAGTTCTTC
>TRBJ1-5|TRBV21-1|.|.
CASSPEGQRRPQHF
TGTGCCAGCAGCCCCGAAGGACAGAGGCGGCCCCAGCATTTT
>TRBJ2-1|TRBV5-1|TRBD1|once
CASSRDRGIDEQFF
TGCGCCAGCAGCAGGGACAGGGGGATCGATGAGCAGTTCTTC
>TRBJ2-7|TRBV28|TRBD2|.
CASSFMGAGPSYEQYF
TGTGCCAGCAGTTTCATGGGAGCGGGACCTTCCTACGAGCAGTACTTC
>TRBJ2-1|TRBV7-3|TRBD1|.
CASSLQGAGNEQFF
TGTGCCAGCAGCTTACAGGGGGCCGGCAATGAGCAGTTCTTC